Below are 29 T cell receptor beta chains sequenced from a single sample in a study of persistence of HIV-infected CD4 T cells. This was the immunoSEQ version 4 assay in survey mode. The repertoire was sequenced with immunoSEQ multiplex PCR; TCRdb's copy has only in-frame clones and lacks some. The data contain tens of thousands of clones, 88% of them seen just once; the ten biggest clones take up roughly 0.45%. Antigen specificity for these receptors is unknown. Cells were stimulated nonspecifically with anti-CD3/anti-CD28 magnetic beads. Sorting selected CD4+ T cells upregulating both CD40 ligand and CD69. The source was CD4+ T cells sorted from PBMCs after roughly 18-hour stimulation, collected from a patient who received antiretroviral therapy. Receptor source: an adult woman with HIV who was CMV-seropositive.

V usage is TRBV7-2 and J usage is TRBJ2-1; D uncertain. The V gene's germline CDR1 is SGHTA and CDR2 FQGNSA. The V gene lost 2 bases and the J gene lost 2 bases, with 10 bases spanning the gap. This CDR3 is 15 amino acids long. The CDR3 sequence is CASSLTKGTYNEQFF. The CDR3 bases are TGTGCCAGCAGCTTAACCAAGGGAACCTACAATGAGCAGTTCTTC.

The chain uses TRBV24-1 and TRBJ2-7; TRBD1 agrees at 10 bases. The CDR3 contains 13 residues. The junction had 5 bases not matched to a gene; V was cut back by 8 bases and J by 5 bases. CDR1 is KGHDR, CDR2 SFDVKD, per germline. Here the CDR3 reads CATTRDRGHEQYV. In DNA, the CDR3 is TGTGCCACCACCCGGGACAGGGGACACGAGCAGTACGTC.

The chain links TRBV9 to TRBJ2-3; 11 bases are shared with TRBD2. The CDR3 covers 15 residues. Per germline, CDR1 SGDLS and CDR2 YYNGEE. Trimming cost V 4 bases and J 4 bases; bases outside gene matches: 5. The CDR3 coding sequence is TGTGCCAGCAGCATGAGTAGCGGGGGGGCAGATACGCAGTATTTT. Protein sequence: CASSMSSGGADTQYF. The full variable domain, rest sourced from reference TRBV9 and TRBJ2-3, is DSGVTQTPKHLITATGQRVTLRCSPRSGDLSVYWYQQSLDQGLQFLIQYYNGEERAKGNILERFSAQQFPDLHSELNLSSLELGDSALYFCASSMSSGGADTQYFGPGTRLTVL.

The rearrangement links TRBV18 to TRBJ2-7, with 13 bases that match TRBD2. The CDR3 is made up of 17 amino acids. Germline V gene lookup returns CDR1 KGHSH and CDR2 LQKENI. With 4 bases clipped from V and 1 base from J, the junction kept 7 bases outside the gene matches. CDR3: CASSQTLAGGISYEQYF. The CDR3 nucleotides read TGTGCCAGCTCACAGACACTAGCGGGGGGGATTTCCTACGAGCAGTACTTC.

V is TRBV7-2 and J is TRBJ2-7, with D tentatively TRBD1 (5 bases). Trimming pared 3 bases from V and 0 bases from J, leaving 9 bases between. Germline loops: CDR1 SGHTA, CDR2 FQGNSA. CDR3 length: 14 residues. The CDR3 sequence: CASSLQGNSYEQYF. In DNA form, the CDR3 reads TGTGCCAGCAGCTTGCAGGGTAACTCCTACGAGCAGTACTTC.

The rearrangement links TRBV15 to TRBJ2-1; no firm D call. CDR1 LNHNV and CDR2 YYDKDF come from the germline V gene (reference sequence). CDR3 length: 14 residues. V was clipped by 0 bases and J by 4 bases, with 7 bases between them. CDR3 DNA: TGTGCCACCAGCAGAGATCTGATATACAATGAGCAGTTCTTC. Translation gives CATSRDLIYNEQFF.

The gene calls are TRBV24-1 and TRBJ1-5; 9 bases fit TRBD1. Germline V gene lookup returns CDR1 KGHDR and CDR2 SFDVKD. This CDR3 spans 18 amino acids. Trimming removed 5 bases from V and 1 base from J; junction bases left unmatched: 11. The chain's CDR3 is CATSGPPGQGKSNQPQHF. The CDR3 region has the DNA TGTGCCACCAGTGGACCGCCGGGACAGGGTAAAAGCAATCAGCCCCAGCATTTT.

The chain couples TRBV19 to TRBJ1-1; 9 bases are a match to TRBD1. This CDR3 is built from 15 residues. V lost 3 bases and J lost 1; bases outside the gene matches: 3. The germline gives CDR1 LNHDA, CDR2 SQIVND (reference sequence). CDR3 nucleotide sequence: TGTGCCAGTAGTATGCCGGGACAGGGGAACACTGAAGCTTTCTTT. Residues: CASSMPGQGNTEAFF.

Comments on this clone: Mismatch with germline at one junction end may stem from a read error. This chain links TRBV7-6 with TRBJ1-6; D gene uncertain. The CDR3 totals 14 residues. Germline CDR1 is SGHVS and CDR2 is FNYEAQ. The CDR3 region has the DNA TGTGCCAGCAGTTCCCGGTCGGGGAATTCACCCCTCTACTTT. Translating gives CASSSRSGNSPLYF.

The V and J genes are TRBV12-5 and TRBJ1-1; TRBD1 matches 7 bases. Unmatched junction bases numbered 16, after V lost 7 bases and J lost 5 bases. This CDR3 contains 16 residues. Germline CDR1 reads LGHNT; CDR2 reads FRNRAP. The CDR3 coding sequence is TGTGCTAGTGCTTCCTCCTACAGGGGCTTGGGGACTGAAGCTTTCTTT. As protein: CASASSYRGLGTEAFF.

This clone was picked up a small number of times. The genes are TRBV6-5 and TRBJ1-1; maybe TRBD1 (6 bases). Deletions cut 2 bases from V and 1 base from J, with 14 bases between. The germline V gene has CDR1 MNHEY and CDR2 SVGAGI. The CDR3 length is 16 residues. CDR3 residues: CASSYRQAGANTEAFF. CDR3 in DNA: TGTGCCAGCAGTTACCGACAGGCCGGCGCGAACACTGAAGCTTTCTTT.

The chain employs TRBV4-1 and TRBJ2-1; the match to TRBD2 covers 10 bases. The CDR3 is 16 amino acids. After removal of 4 bases from V and 2 bases from J, the junction contained 5 bases not matched to a gene. Germline-derived CDR1 and CDR2 are MGHRA and YSYEKL. The CDR3 spells CASSLLSGGAYNEQFF. The CDR3 DNA reads TGCGCCAGCAGCCTACTGAGCGGGGGGGCCTACAATGAGCAGTTCTTC.

The chain couples TRBV6-7 to TRBJ1-5; D is uncertain. TRBV6-7 carries the ORF label, with uncertain function. This CDR3 has 16 amino acids. V was pared by 0 bases and J by 0 bases, with 9 bases between. Here the CDR3 reads CASSYSTQDSNQPQHF. The DNA of the CDR3 is TGTGCCAGCAGTTACTCAACCCAGGATAGCAATCAGCCCCAGCATTTT.

The genes are TRBV12-3 or TRBV12-4 and TRBJ1-1; the match to TRBD1 covers 8 bases. There are 13 residues in the CDR3. V lost 4 bases, J lost 4 bases, and 2 bases stayed unmatched. CDR3 loop: CASSWTGITEAFF. CDR3 DNA: TGTGCCAGCAGTTGGACAGGGATCACTGAAGCTTTCTTT.

The chain links TRBV6-5 to TRBJ1-1, with TRBD1 as a possible D gene (5 bases). There are 14 residues in the CDR3. The germline V and J ends were trimmed by 8 bases and 4 bases, with 17 bases remaining between them. Germline V CDR1 and CDR2: MNHEY, SVGAGI. The CDR3 DNA follows: TGTGCCAGCTCGATAGCTCGGGGGGGCACTGAAGCTTTCTTT. Residues: CASSIARGGTEAFF.

The chain has TRBV30 and TRBJ2-5, with 14 bases that match TRBD2. Germline CDR1 is GTSNPN and CDR2 is SVGIG (reference sequence). The CDR3 sequence is 14 residues long. The junction had 2 bases not matched to a gene; V was cut back by 5 bases and J by 3 bases. This CDR3 is CAWSTSGGEETQYF. The DNA for the CDR3 is TGTGCCTGGTCGACTAGCGGGGGGGAAGAGACCCAGTACTTC.

The chain is built from TRBV10-1 and TRBJ1-1; the D is unclear. The length of the CDR3 is 13 residues. Trimming shortened V by 0 bases and J by 3 bases, and 5 bases separated the two germline ends. Germline V gene sequence: CDR1 WNHNN, CDR2 SYGVQD (reference sequence). The CDR3: CASSESMDTEAFF. The CDR3, as DNA: TGCGCCAGCAGTGAGTCGATGGACACTGAAGCTTTCTTT.

The chain couples TRBV4-1 to TRBJ2-3; D is undetermined. The germline V and J ends were trimmed by 2 bases and 0 bases, with 15 bases remaining between them. From germline, CDR1 is MGHRA and CDR2 YSYEKL. This CDR3 has 17 amino acids. As DNA, the CDR3 is TGCGCCAGCAGCCAAAAGTGGGGTGCTTCTAGCACAGATACGCAGTATTTT. Protein product: CASSQKWGASSTDTQYF.

This clone was seen only once. The chain couples TRBV5-1 to TRBJ2-1, with 8 bases aligning to TRBD1. This CDR3 spans 15 amino acids. V lost 1 base to trimming and J lost 8 bases; unmatched junction nucleotides: 8. Germline V lookup: CDR1 SGHRS, CDR2 YFSETQ. The CDR3 reads CASSLLSGGKYEQFF. CDR3 sequence (DNA): TGCGCCAGCAGCTTGCTCTCAGGGGGCAAGTATGAGCAGTTCTTC.

The chain links TRBV6-1 to TRBJ1-5; TRBD1 is a possible D gene (5 bases). Germline CDR1 reads MNHNS; CDR2 reads SASEGT. Trimming stripped 3 bases from V and 5 bases from J, with 8 bases between. The CDR3 sequence is 13 residues long. The CDR3 reads CASSEGPYQPQHF. The DNA for the CDR3 is TGTGCCAGCAGTGAGGGGCCTTATCAGCCCCAGCATTTT.

Points on this clone: In the same sample, other DNA sequences code for this CDR3. This chain links TRBV5-1 with TRBJ2-3; the D gene could be TRBD1 or TRBD2 (5 bases each). This CDR3 comprises 15 residues. Germline lookup yields CDR1 SGHRS and CDR2 YFSETQ. V lost 0 bases and J 0 bases, leaving 8 bases between the germline ends. The CDR3 DNA reads TGCGCCAGCAGCTTGGTCGGGGCTAGCACAGATACGCAGTATTTT. Translation: CASSLVGASTDTQYF.

This clone was seen a few times. V and J are TRBV28 and TRBJ1-2, with 7 bases aligning to TRBD1. The germline V gene has CDR1 MDHEN and CDR2 SYDVKM. Trimming cost V 1 base and J 8 bases; bases outside gene matches: 10. This CDR3 spans 15 amino acids. The CDR3 sequence: CASSLYTGVDGGYTF. The CDR3 DNA is TGTGCCAGCAGTTTATATACAGGGGTCGATGGCGGCTACACCTTC.

Note on this clone: The sample holds other DNA sequences that translate to the same CDR3. The rearrangement joins TRBV12-3 or TRBV12-4 to TRBJ1-1; D is ambiguous. The V end was cut by 6 bases, the J end by 1 base, with 9 bases between. This CDR3 has 13 amino acids. The CDR3 region has the DNA TGTGCCAGCAGCCTTACAGAGAACACTGAAGCTTTCTTT. Translating gives CASSLTENTEAFF.

The V and J genes are TRBV30 and TRBJ2-3; D ambiguous. The CDR3 totals 12 residues. V was clipped by 2 bases and J by 0 bases, with 3 bases between them. Looked up from germline, CDR1 is GTSNPN and CDR2 is SVGIG (reference sequence). CDR3 sequence reads: CAWSLSTDTQYF. CDR3 nucleotides: TGTGCCTGGAGTCTGAGCACAGATACGCAGTATTTT.

The rearrangement uses TRBV19 and TRBJ1-1; D uncertain. The CDR3 extends over 11 amino acids. Trimming stripped 8 bases from V and 7 bases from J, with 11 bases between. The germline gives CDR1 LNHDA, CDR2 SQIVND (reference sequence). The CDR3: CASGRADEAFF. DNA for the CDR3: TGTGCCAGTGGGAGGGCAGATGAAGCTTTCTTT.

This chain connects TRBV9 to TRBJ1-2; TRBD1 aligns across 8 bases. The ends lost 4 bases at V and 2 bases at J; junction bases unmatched: 7. In germline, CDR1 is SGDLS, CDR2 YYNGEE. The CDR3 extends over 15 amino acids. The CDR3 DNA is TGTGCCAGCAGCCCGAGGGGACAGGCAAACTATGGCTACACCTTC. Translated: CASSPRGQANYGYTF.

The chain recombines TRBV10-2 with TRBJ1-2; 10 bases agree with TRBD1. V shed 5 bases and J 6 bases; nucleotides not matched to a gene: 6. The CDR3 has 14 amino acids. CDR1 and CDR2 (germline): WSHSY, SAAADI. The CDR3 bases are TGCGCCAGCAGTTTAGGGACAGGGGAACATGGCTACACCTTC. This translates into CASSLGTGEHGYTF.

This rearrangement joins TRBV2 to TRBJ1-2, with a tentative D call TRBD1 (5 bases). Trimming removed 11 bases from V and 0 bases from J, with 13 bases in between. This CDR3 has 13 residues. Germline CDR1 SNHLY, CDR2 FYNNEI. DNA for the CDR3: TGTGCCGTCAGTTCGGGACCTAACTATGGCTACACCTTC. Its translation is CAVSSGPNYGYTF.

The chain carries TRBV10-2 and TRBJ2-1, with D possibly being TRBD1 or TRBD2 (7 bases each). The CDR3 covers 14 residues. Trimming stripped 8 bases from V and 8 bases from J, with 19 bases between. Germline V gene lookup returns CDR1 WSHSY and CDR2 SAAADI. CDR3 protein: CASGRERDSHEQFF. DNA of the CDR3: TGCGCCAGCGGCCGGGAGCGGGACAGCCATGAGCAGTTCTTC.